The entry below describes one TCR beta chain. Its antigen is as yet unknown. TCRdb analysed the 5' RACE reads with MiXCR anew, one entry per CDR3 protein. The top ten clones hold more than 13% of a sample with 500,000 to 650,000 distinct CDR3 sequences, about 12% of them seen once. This specimen belongs to a study of T cells after yellow fever vaccination. The CDR3 is 15 residues long. Germline-derived CDR1 and CDR2 are SEHNR and FQNEAQ (reference sequence). J lost 6 bases, V lost 6 bases, and 9 bases had no gene match. Points from the study as a whole: The study found a weaker secondary response that peaked faster, day 5 versus 15.

This sequence was found in a young man who received the YFV17D yellow fever vaccine. This specimen consisted of PBMCs, obtained on the day of the yellow fever booster vaccination. V gene TRBV7-9 combines with J gene TRBJ2-7; 12 bases are shared with TRBD2. This CDR3 is CASSPSGLAGFEQYF. The CDR3 DNA is TGTGCCAGCAGTCCGTCCGGACTAGCGGGATTCGAGCAGTACTTC.